A selection of T cell receptor beta chains follows, all from one sample in a study of cytotoxic CD8 clonotypes in ibrutinib-treated CLL. Libraries were prepared by immunoSEQ multiplex PCR; TCRdb keeps only in-frame clonotypes and omits some of them. Of some 200,000 clones in the sample, roughly three quarters were seen once. This specimen consisted of PBMCs, obtained after 12 months of ibrutinib treatment. These receptors came from a human donor with chronic lymphocytic leukemia. Each CDR3 is given with its conserved first and last residue. A D gene is named only where the DNA matches it firmly.

j_call: TRBJ1-2
v_call: TRBV19
d_call: NA
cdr3_aa: CASSIGSGSGVYGYTF

j_call: TRBJ1-5
v_call: TRBV5-1
d_call: NA
cdr3_aa: CASSPKMHPLSNQPQHF

j_call: TRBJ1-1
v_call: TRBV5-6
d_call: TRBD1
cdr3_aa: CASSQDRGTEAFF

j_call: TRBJ1-2
v_call: TRBV5-1
d_call: TRBD1
cdr3_aa: CASSLVTGGPDYGYTF

j_call: TRBJ2-3
v_call: TRBV18
d_call: NA
cdr3_aa: CASSLPPGELTQYF

j_call: TRBJ1-1
v_call: TRBV7-3
d_call: NA
cdr3_aa: CASSWDGSPDTEAFF

j_call: TRBJ2-2
v_call: TRBV11-3
d_call: NA
cdr3_aa: CASSLVTGANTGELFF

j_call: TRBJ1-2
v_call: TRBV28
d_call: NA
cdr3_aa: CASSSLYGYTF

j_call: TRBJ2-5
v_call: TRBV5-1
d_call: TRBD1
cdr3_aa: CASSWQGARETQYF

j_call: TRBJ2-7
v_call: TRBV9
d_call: NA
cdr3_aa: CASSVGVGNEQYF

j_call: TRBJ2-5
v_call: TRBV7-9
d_call: NA
cdr3_aa: CASSPLYMGKETQYF

j_call: TRBJ2-6
v_call: TRBV19
d_call: NA
cdr3_aa: CASSIAGGGANVLTF

j_call: TRBJ1-1
v_call: TRBV30
d_call: TRBD1
cdr3_aa: CAWSRNRDSFLRGAFF

j_call: TRBJ2-7
v_call: TRBV5-1
d_call: TRBD2
cdr3_aa: CASSPVPLAGAYEQYF

j_call: TRBJ1-2
v_call: TRBV10-3
d_call: NA
cdr3_aa: CAIRPGEANYGYTF

j_call: TRBJ1-2
v_call: TRBV27
d_call: TRBD1
cdr3_aa: CASTGQGGYGYTF

j_call: TRBJ2-1
v_call: TRBV7-9
d_call: TRBD1
cdr3_aa: CASSYWTGGKVRNEQFF

j_call: TRBJ2-5
v_call: TRBV27
d_call: TRBD2
cdr3_aa: CASSPGLGIETQYF

j_call: TRBJ2-1
v_call: TRBV7-2
d_call: TRBD2
cdr3_aa: CASSPGLAYNEQFF

j_call: TRBJ1-2
v_call: TRBV2
d_call: NA
cdr3_aa: CASSEFRVRGYNYGYTF

j_call: TRBJ2-1
v_call: TRBV5-1
d_call: NA
cdr3_aa: CASSSTGPVEQFF

j_call: TRBJ2-7
v_call: TRBV2
d_call: NA
cdr3_aa: CASSAARVGLQYF

j_call: TRBJ2-1
v_call: TRBV15
d_call: TRBD2
cdr3_aa: CATRRGAYNEQFF

j_call: TRBJ2-1
v_call: TRBV7-9
d_call: TRBD2
cdr3_aa: CASSSGLAGANYNEQFF

j_call: TRBJ1-2
v_call: TRBV15
d_call: TRBD1
cdr3_aa: CATSRDLGTATYGYTF

j_call: TRBJ2-1
v_call: TRBV30
d_call: TRBD1
cdr3_aa: CAWSAPHRGLYEQFF

j_call: TRBJ2-1
v_call: TRBV29-1
d_call: NA
cdr3_aa: CSVEVDNEQFF

j_call: TRBJ1-1
v_call: TRBV11-2
d_call: NA
cdr3_aa: CASSLGGSNTEAFF

j_call: TRBJ1-2
v_call: TRBV30
d_call: NA
cdr3_aa: CAWSVLKGGQPNYGYTF

j_call: TRBJ1-1
v_call: TRBV6-5
d_call: NA
cdr3_aa: CASRQTSYTEAFF

j_call: TRBJ1-2
v_call: TRBV29-1
d_call: NA
cdr3_aa: CSAPGGRGYTF

j_call: TRBJ1-5
v_call: TRBV30
d_call: TRBD1
cdr3_aa: CAWRALGGGVVSNQPQHF

j_call: TRBJ1-2
v_call: TRBV9
d_call: TRBD1
cdr3_aa: CASSVRRGDGYTF

j_call: TRBJ2-7
v_call: TRBV11-2
d_call: TRBD1
cdr3_aa: CASTWDRGYEQYF

j_call: TRBJ2-1
v_call: TRBV5-4
d_call: TRBD1
cdr3_aa: CASSLQGDEQFF

j_call: TRBJ1-2
v_call: TRBV19
d_call: NA
cdr3_aa: CASSIDLEGVYSGYTF

j_call: TRBJ2-3
v_call: TRBV7-3
d_call: TRBD2
cdr3_aa: CASSSSGTILEDTQYF

j_call: TRBJ1-5
v_call: TRBV7-9
d_call: NA
cdr3_aa: CASSLISNQPQHF

j_call: TRBJ1-4
v_call: TRBV15
d_call: TRBD1
cdr3_aa: CATSRRTGEREKLFF

j_call: TRBJ1-3
v_call: TRBV30
d_call: NA
cdr3_aa: CAWSVAFGGLRGNTIYF

j_call: TRBJ2-7
v_call: TRBV5-1
d_call: NA
cdr3_aa: CASRKTGSTYEQYF

j_call: TRBJ1-4
v_call: TRBV25-1
d_call: NA
cdr3_aa: CASSEYGGVSEKLFF

j_call: TRBJ2-7
v_call: TRBV15
d_call: TRBD1
cdr3_aa: CATSTRTGGGEQYF

j_call: TRBJ2-1
v_call: TRBV2
d_call: TRBD2
cdr3_aa: CASSGGGAYNEQFF

j_call: TRBJ2-1
v_call: TRBV5-8
d_call: NA
cdr3_aa: CASSLSWNEQFF

j_call: TRBJ2-3
v_call: TRBV28
d_call: TRBD2
cdr3_aa: CASSSRLAGVGTDTQYF

j_call: TRBJ1-2
v_call: TRBV5-1
d_call: NA
cdr3_aa: CASSLGAHFTF

j_call: TRBJ2-3
v_call: TRBV6-5
d_call: TRBD2
cdr3_aa: CASSYSTSGTQYF

j_call: TRBJ2-7
v_call: TRBV5-4
d_call: TRBD2
cdr3_aa: CASSSGLDSYEQYF

j_call: TRBJ2-7
v_call: TRBV13
d_call: NA
cdr3_aa: CASSLGRSVSFYEQYF

j_call: TRBJ2-5
v_call: TRBV6-5
d_call: NA
cdr3_aa: CASAQTLATGETQYF

j_call: TRBJ1-2
v_call: TRBV6-6
d_call: TRBD1
cdr3_aa: CASSTHGQGPNYGYTF

j_call: TRBJ1-2
v_call: TRBV7-9
d_call: TRBD1
cdr3_aa: CASSYRGQGNYGYTF

j_call: TRBJ2-7
v_call: TRBV7-6
d_call: NA
cdr3_aa: CASSPYRGANYEQYF

j_call: TRBJ2-1
v_call: TRBV7-9
d_call: NA
cdr3_aa: CASSFDNSYNEQFF

j_call: TRBJ2-7
v_call: TRBV7-9
d_call: NA
cdr3_aa: CASSPSWGLSEQYF

j_call: TRBJ1-1
v_call: TRBV5-6
d_call: NA
cdr3_aa: CASSLPLMNTEAFF

j_call: TRBJ2-3
v_call: TRBV14
d_call: NA
cdr3_aa: CASRVGTQAGTQYF